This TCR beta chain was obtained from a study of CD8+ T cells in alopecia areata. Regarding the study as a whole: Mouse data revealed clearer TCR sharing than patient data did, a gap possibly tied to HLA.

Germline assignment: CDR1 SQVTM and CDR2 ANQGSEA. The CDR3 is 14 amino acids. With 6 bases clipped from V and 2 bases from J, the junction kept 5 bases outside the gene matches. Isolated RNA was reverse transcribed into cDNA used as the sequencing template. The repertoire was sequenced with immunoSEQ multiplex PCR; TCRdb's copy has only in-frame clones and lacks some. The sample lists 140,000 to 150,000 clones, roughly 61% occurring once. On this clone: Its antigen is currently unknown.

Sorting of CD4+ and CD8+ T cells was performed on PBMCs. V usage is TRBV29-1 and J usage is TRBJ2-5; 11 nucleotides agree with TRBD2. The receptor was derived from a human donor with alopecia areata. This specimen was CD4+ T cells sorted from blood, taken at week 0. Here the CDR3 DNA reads TGCAGCGTAAGACTAGCGGGGCATCAAGAGACCCAGTACTTC. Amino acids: CSVRLAGHQETQYF.